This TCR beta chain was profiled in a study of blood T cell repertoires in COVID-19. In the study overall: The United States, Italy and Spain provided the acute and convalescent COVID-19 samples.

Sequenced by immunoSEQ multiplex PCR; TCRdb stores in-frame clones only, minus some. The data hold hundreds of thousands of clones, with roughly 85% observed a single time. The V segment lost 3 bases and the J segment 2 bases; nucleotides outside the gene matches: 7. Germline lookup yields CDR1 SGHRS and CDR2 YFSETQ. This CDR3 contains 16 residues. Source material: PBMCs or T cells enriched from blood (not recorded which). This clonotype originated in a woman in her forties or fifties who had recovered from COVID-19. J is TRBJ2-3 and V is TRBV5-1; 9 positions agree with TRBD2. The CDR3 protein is CASSSRLAAYTDTQYF. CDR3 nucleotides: TGCGCCAGCAGCTCAAGACTAGCGGCGTACACAGATACGCAGTATTTT.